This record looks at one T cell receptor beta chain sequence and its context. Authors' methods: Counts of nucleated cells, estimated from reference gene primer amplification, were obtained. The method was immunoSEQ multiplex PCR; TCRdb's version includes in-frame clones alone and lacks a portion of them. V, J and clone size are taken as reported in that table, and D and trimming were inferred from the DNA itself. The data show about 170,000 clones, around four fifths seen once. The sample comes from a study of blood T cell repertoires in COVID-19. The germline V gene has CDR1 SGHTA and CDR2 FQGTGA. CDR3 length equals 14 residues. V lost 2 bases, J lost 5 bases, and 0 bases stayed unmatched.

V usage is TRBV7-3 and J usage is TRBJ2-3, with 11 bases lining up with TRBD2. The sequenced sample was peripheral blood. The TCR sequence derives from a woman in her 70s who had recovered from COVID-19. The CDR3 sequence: CASSLGLAGDTQYF. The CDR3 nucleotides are TGTGCCAGCAGCTTAGGACTAGCGGGAGATACGCAGTATTTT.